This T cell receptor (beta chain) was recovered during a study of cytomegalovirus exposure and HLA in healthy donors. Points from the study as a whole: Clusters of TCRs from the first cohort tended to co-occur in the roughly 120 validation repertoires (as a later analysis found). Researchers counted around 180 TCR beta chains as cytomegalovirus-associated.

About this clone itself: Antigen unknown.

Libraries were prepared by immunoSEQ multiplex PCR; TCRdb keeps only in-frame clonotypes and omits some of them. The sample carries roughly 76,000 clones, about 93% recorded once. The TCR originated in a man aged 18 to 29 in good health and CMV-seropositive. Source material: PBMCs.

The CDR3 coding sequence is TGTGCCAGCAGTTTACCGAGGAGCGGGAGGGACTCCAACGTCCTGACTTTC. Residues: CASSLPRSGRDSNVLTF. The rearrangement uses TRBV28 and TRBJ2-6, with TRBD2 matching 10 bases. The CDR3 length is 17 residues. The V gene end was trimmed by 2 bases and the J gene end by 8 bases; junction bases not matched to a gene: 9. Germline CDR1 reads MDHEN; CDR2 reads SYDVKM.